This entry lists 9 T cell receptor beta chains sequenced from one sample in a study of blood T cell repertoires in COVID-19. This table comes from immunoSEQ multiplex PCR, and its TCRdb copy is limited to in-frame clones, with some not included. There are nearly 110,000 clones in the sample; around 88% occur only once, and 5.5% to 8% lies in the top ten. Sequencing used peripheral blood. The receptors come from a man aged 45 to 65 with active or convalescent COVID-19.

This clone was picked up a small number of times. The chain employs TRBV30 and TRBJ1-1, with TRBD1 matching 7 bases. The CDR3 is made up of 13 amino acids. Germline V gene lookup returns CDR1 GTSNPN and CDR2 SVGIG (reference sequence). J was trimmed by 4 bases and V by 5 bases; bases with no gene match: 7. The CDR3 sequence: CAWYRQGFTEAFF. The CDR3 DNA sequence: TGTGCCTGGTACAGACAGGGATTCACTGAAGCTTTCTTT.

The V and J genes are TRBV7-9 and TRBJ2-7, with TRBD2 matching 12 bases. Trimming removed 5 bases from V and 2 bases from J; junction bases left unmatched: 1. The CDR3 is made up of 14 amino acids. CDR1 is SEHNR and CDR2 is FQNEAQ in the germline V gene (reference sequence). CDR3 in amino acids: CASSASGRAYEQYF. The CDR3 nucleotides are TGTGCCAGCAGCGCTAGCGGGAGGGCCTACGAGCAGTACTTC.

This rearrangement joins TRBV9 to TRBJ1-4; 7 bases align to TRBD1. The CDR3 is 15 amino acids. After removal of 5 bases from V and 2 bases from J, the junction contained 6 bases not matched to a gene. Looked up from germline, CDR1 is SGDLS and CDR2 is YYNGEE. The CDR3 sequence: CASSETGTTNEKLFF. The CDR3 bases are TGTGCCAGCAGTGAGACAGGGACTACTAATGAAAAACTGTTTTTT.

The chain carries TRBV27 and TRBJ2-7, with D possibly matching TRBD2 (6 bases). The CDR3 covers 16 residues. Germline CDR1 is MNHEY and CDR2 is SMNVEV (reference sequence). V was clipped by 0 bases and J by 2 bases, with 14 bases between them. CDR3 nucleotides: TGTGCCAGCAGTTTATCCCGGGACTTGCTGACCTACGAGCAGTACTTC. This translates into CASSLSRDLLTYEQYF.

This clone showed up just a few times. CDR3 DNA sequence: TGTGCCACCAGGCAGGGTCCAACTAATGAAAAACTGTTTTTT. It specifies CATRQGPTNEKLFF. This chain joins TRBV19 and TRBJ1-4, with D maybe TRBD1 (5 bases). The CDR3 runs to 14 residues. Germline CDR1 reads LNHDA; CDR2 reads SQIVND (reference sequence). Trimming removed 10 bases from V and 0 bases from J, with 12 bases in between.

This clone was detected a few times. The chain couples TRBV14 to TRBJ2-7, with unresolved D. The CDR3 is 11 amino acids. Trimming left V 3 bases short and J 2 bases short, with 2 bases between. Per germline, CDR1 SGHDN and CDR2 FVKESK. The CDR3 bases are TGTGCCAGCAGCCACACCTACGAGCAGTACTTC. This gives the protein CASSHTYEQYF.

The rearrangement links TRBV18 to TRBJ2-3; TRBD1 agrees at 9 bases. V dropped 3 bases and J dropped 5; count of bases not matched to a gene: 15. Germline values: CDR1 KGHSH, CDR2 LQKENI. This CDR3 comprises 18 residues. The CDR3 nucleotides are TGTGCCAGCTCACCGCCTAACTCCGGGACAGGGAAGGGAGATACGCAGTATTTT. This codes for CASSPPNSGTGKGDTQYF. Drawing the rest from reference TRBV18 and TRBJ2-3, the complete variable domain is NAGVMQNPRHLVRRRGQEARLRCSPMKGHSHVYWYRQLPEEGLKFMVYLQKENIIDESGMPKERFSAEFPKEGPSILRIQQVVRGDSAAYFCASSPPNSGTGKGDTQYFGPGTRLTVL.

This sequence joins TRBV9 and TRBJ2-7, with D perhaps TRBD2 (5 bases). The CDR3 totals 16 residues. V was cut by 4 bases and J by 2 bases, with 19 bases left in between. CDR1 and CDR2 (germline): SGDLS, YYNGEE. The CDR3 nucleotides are TGTGCCAGCAGCCTCAGACCAGCGGACCCCGCCTACGAGCAGTACTTC. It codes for CASSLRPADPAYEQYF. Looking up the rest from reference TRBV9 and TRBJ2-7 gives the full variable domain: DSGVTQTPKHLITATGQRVTLRCSPRSGDLSVYWYQQSLDQGLQFLIQYYNGEERAKGNILERFSAQQFPDLHSELNLSSLELGDSALYFCASSLRPADPAYEQYFGPGTRLTVT.

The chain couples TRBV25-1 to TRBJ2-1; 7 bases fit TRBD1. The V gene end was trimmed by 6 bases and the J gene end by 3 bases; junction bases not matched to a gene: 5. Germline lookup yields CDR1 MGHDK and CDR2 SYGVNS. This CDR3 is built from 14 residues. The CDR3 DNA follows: TGTGCCAGCAGGGAGACAGGGATCTACAATGAGCAGTTCTTC. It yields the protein CASRETGIYNEQFF.